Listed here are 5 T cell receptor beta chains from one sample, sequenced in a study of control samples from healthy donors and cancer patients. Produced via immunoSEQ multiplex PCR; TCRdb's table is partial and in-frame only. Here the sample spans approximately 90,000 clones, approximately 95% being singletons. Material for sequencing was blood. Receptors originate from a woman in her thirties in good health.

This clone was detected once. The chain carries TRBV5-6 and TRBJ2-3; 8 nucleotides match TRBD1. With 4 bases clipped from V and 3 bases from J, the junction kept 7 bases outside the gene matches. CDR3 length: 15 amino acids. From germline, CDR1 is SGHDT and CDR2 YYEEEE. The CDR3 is CASSTGQGKTDTQYF. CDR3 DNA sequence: TGTGCCAGCAGCACCGGACAGGGAAAAACAGATACGCAGTATTTT. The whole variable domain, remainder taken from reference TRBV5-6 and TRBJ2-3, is DAGVTQSPTHLIKTRGQQVTLRCSPKSGHDTVSWYQQALGQGPQFIFQYYEEEERQRGNFPDRFSGHQFPNYSSELNVNALLLGDSALYLCASSTGQGKTDTQYFGPGTRLTVL.

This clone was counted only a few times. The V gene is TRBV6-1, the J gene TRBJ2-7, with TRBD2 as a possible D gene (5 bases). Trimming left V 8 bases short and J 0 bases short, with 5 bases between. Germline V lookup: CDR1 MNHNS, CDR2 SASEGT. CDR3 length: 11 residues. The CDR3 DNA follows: TGTGCCAGCGGGAGCTCCTACGAGCAGTACTTC. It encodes CASGSSYEQYF.

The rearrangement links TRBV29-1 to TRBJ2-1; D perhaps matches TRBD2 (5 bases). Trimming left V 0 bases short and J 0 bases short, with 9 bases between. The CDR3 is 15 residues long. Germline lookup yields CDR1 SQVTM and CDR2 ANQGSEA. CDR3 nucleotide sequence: TGCAGCGTTGAAGAAGGAGGTCGCTCCTACAATGAGCAGTTCTTC. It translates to CSVEEGGRSYNEQFF.

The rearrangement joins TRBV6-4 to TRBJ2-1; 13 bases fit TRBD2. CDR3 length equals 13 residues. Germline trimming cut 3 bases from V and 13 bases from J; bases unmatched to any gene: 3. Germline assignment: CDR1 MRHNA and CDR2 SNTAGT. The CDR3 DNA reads TGTGCCAGCAGTGATACTAGCGGGAGGGCACAGTTCTTC. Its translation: CASSDTSGRAQFF.

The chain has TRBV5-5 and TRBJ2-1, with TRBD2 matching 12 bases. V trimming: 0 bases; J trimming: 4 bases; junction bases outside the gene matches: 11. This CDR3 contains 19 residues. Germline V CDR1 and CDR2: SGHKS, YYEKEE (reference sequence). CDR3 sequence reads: CASSLVLGLAGATYNEQFF. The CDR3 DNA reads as TGTGCCAGCAGCTTGGTTCTGGGACTAGCGGGTGCCACTTACAATGAGCAGTTCTTC. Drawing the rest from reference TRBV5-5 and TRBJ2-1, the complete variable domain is DAGVTQSPTHLIKTRGQQVTLRCSPISGHKSVSWYQQVLGQGPQFIFQYYEKEERGRGNFPDRFSARQFPNYSSELNVNALLLGDSALYLCASSLVLGLAGATYNEQFFGPGTRLTVL.